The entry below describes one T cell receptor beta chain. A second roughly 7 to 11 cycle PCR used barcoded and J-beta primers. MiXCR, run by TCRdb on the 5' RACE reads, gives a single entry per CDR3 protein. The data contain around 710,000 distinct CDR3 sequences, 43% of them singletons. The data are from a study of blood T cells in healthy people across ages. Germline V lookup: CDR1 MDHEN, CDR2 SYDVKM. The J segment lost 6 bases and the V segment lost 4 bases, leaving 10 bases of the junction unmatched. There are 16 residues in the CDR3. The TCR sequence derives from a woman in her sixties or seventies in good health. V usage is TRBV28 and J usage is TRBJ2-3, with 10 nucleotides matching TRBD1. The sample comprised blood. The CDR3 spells CASSSVRGQGLDTQYF. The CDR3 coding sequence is TGTGCCAGCAGTTCAGTCCGGGGACAGGGGTTGGATACGCAGTATTTT.